Below, 7 T cell receptor beta chains from the same sample are listed, as sequenced in a study of cytomegalovirus exposure and HLA in healthy donors. The PCR contained 60 Vbeta and 13 Jbeta primers. Produced via immunoSEQ multiplex PCR; TCRdb's table is partial and in-frame only. This table holds some 150,000 clones, roughly 82% found once. Sequencing was carried out using PBMCs. These receptors were obtained from a middle-aged man in good health and CMV-seropositive.

V is TRBV2 and J is TRBJ1-2; TRBD1 is a possible D gene (5 bases). The CDR3 sequence is 12 residues long. CDR1 and CDR2 from the germline V gene are SNHLY and FYNNEI. V lost 7 bases to trimming and J lost 6 bases, with 12 bases between them. The CDR3 nucleotides read TGTGCCAGCACGGGGGGAACCCATGGCTACACCTTC. Protein: CASTGGTHGYTF.

In regard to this clone: Additional DNA sequences in this sample encode the identical CDR3. The chain links TRBV4-3 to TRBJ2-7, with D unresolved. CDR1 LGHNA and CDR2 YSLEER come from the germline V gene. With 0 bases removed from V and 0 bases from J, the gap between germline ends came to 3 bases. This CDR3 region has 13 residues. The CDR3 DNA reads TGCGCCAGCAGCCAAGATCGCTCCTACGAGCAGTACTTC. Amino acids: CASSQDRSYEQYF.

This clone appeared once. CDR3 region: CASSQDRRGAGVHSTDTQYF. As DNA, the CDR3 is TGCGCCAGCAGCCAAGATCGGCGGGGAGCGGGGGTCCATAGCACAGATACGCAGTATTTT. This chain links TRBV4-1 with TRBJ2-3; 8 nucleotides line up with TRBD2. The CDR3 runs to 20 residues. Trimming cost V 0 bases and J 0 bases; bases outside gene matches: 14. CDR1 is MGHRA and CDR2 is YSYEKL in the germline V gene.

This chain links TRBV21-1 with TRBJ2-3; TRBD2 is taken as the D call from the table, unchecked against the DNA. TRBV21-1 corresponds to a pseudogene. There are 15 residues in the CDR3. The CDR3 nucleotides are TGTGCCACCTGGGGGGCGGGAGGGTCCGAAGATACGCAGTATTTT. It specifies CATWGAGGSEDTQYF.

This clone was observed a single time. The chain joins TRBV5-1 to TRBJ2-3; D unresolved. With 4 bases removed from V and 1 base from J, the gap between germline ends came to 16 bases. The CDR3 is 16 amino acids. Germline-derived CDR1 and CDR2 are SGHRS and YFSETQ. CDR3 nucleotides: TGCGCCAGCAGCGAGCAACTTGAGCGCCGCACAGATACGCAGTATTTT. Translating it yields CASSEQLERRTDTQYF. Drawing the rest from reference TRBV5-1 and TRBJ2-3, the complete variable domain is KAGVTQTPRYLIKTRGQQVTLSCSPISGHRSVSWYQQTPGQGLQFLFEYFSETQRNKGNFPGRFSGRQFSNSRSEMNVSTLELGDSALYLCASSEQLERRTDTQYFGPGTRLTVL.

The chain uses TRBV2 and TRBJ1-5; unclear D gene. The germline V gene has CDR1 SNHLY and CDR2 FYNNEI. Trimming stripped 2 bases from V and 7 bases from J, with 15 bases between. This CDR3 contains 15 residues. This chain's CDR3 is CASSESRVSGQPQHF. The DNA of the CDR3 is TGTGCCAGCAGTGAATCGAGGGTATCGGGACAGCCCCAGCATTTT.

The chain couples TRBV6-5 to TRBJ1-5, with D unclear. The CDR3 contains 14 residues. V lost 6 bases and J lost 1, with 10 bases in between. Germline V gene data show CDR1 as MNHEY and CDR2 as SVGAGI. The CDR3 sequence: CASSPLSSNQPQHF. DNA of the CDR3: TGTGCCAGCAGCCCATTAAGCAGCAATCAGCCCCAGCATTTT.